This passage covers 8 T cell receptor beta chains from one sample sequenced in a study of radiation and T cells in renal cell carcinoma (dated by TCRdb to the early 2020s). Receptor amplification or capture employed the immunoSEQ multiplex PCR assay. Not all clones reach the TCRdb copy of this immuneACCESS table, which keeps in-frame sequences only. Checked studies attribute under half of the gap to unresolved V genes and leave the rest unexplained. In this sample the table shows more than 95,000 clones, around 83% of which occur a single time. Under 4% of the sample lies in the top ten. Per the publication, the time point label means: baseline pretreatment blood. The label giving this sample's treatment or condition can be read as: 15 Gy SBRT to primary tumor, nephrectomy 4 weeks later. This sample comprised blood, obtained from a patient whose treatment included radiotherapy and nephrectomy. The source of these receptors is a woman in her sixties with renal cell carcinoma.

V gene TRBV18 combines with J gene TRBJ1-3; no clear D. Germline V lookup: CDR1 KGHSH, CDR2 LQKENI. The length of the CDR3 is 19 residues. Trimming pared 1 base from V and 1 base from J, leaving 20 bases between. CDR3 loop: CASSPRPGGGPESGNTIYF. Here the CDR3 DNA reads TGTGCCAGCTCACCACGGCCAGGTGGAGGGCCAGAATCTGGAAACACCATATATTTT.

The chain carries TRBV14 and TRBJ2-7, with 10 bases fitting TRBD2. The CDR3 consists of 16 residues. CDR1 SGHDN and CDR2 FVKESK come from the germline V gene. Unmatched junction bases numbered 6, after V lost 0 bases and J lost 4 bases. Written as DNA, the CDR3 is TGTGCCAGCAGCCAAGAAAAGGGGACTAGCGCTTACGAGCAGTACTTC. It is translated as CASSQEKGTSAYEQYF.

CDR3 loop: CASSVAGYNSPLHF. The CDR3, as DNA: TGTGCCAGCAGCGTAGCAGGGTATAATTCACCCCTCCACTTT. The chain employs TRBV9 and TRBJ1-6; a weak D match, TRBD1 (5 bases). The germline CDR1 and CDR2 sequences are SGDLS and YYNGEE. V lost 0 bases to trimming and J lost 4 bases, with 5 bases between them. The CDR3 runs 14 residues.

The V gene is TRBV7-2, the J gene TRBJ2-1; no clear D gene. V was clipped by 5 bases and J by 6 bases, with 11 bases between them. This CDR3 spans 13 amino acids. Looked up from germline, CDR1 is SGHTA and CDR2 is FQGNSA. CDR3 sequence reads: CASSALALNEQFF. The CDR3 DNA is TGTGCCAGCAGCGCGCTGGCCCTCAATGAGCAGTTCTTC.

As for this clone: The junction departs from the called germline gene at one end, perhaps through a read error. The CDR3 region is CASSLAGTSTGELFF. CDR3 nucleotides: TGTGCCAGCAGCCTAGCTGGAACTAGCACCGGGGAGCTGTTTTTT. The chain couples TRBV7-2 to TRBJ2-2, with D possibly matching TRBD2 (5 bases). The CDR3 totals 15 residues. Germline V gene lookup returns CDR1 SGHTA and CDR2 FQGNSA.

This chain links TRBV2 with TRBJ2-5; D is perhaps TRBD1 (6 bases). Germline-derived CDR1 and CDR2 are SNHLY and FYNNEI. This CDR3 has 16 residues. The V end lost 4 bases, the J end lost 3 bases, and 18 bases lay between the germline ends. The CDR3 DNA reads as TGTGCCAGCAGTGTATCACCCTTACAGGGTAAAGAGACCCAGTACTTC. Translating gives CASSVSPLQGKETQYF.

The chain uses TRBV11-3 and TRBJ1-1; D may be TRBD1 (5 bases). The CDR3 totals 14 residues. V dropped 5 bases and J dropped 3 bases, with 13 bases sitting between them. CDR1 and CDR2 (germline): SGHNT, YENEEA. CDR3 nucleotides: TGTGCCAGCAGCGGGTCCGAGGGGCACACTGAAGCTTTCTTT. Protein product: CASSGSEGHTEAFF.

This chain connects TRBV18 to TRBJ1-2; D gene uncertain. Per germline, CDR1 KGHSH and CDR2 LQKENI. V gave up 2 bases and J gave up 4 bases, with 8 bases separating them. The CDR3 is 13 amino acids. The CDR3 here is CASSPTEGYGYTF. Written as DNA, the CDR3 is TGTGCCAGCTCACCAACGGAGGGCTATGGCTACACCTTC.